The 18 T cell receptor beta chains presented below share a single source sample, sequenced in a study of T-cell reconstitution after alpha-beta-depleted transplantation in children. A TCRbeta library incorporating unique molecular identifiers was prepared. MiXCR was run by TCRdb on the PCR reads, yielding one entry per CDR3 protein. Found here are roughly 160,000 distinct CDR3 sequences, 11% of them singletons; the top ten hold roughly 13%. The specimen was PBMCs, collected before TCRalphabeta/CD19-depleted stem cell transplant. These receptors all come from a boy aged 2 to 9 with acute myeloid leukemia, due to receive a stem cell transplant.

A single count supports this clonotype. The CDR3 loop reads CASSPGPYTEAFF. The CDR3, as DNA: TGTGCCAGCAGTCCTGGCCCCTACACTGAAGCTTTCTTT. This chain connects TRBV28 to TRBJ1-1; D gene uncertain. Looked up from germline, CDR1 is MDHEN and CDR2 is SYDVKM. Trimming left V 5 bases short and J 3 bases short, with 10 bases between. The CDR3 is made up of 13 amino acids. The full variable domain, rest sourced from reference TRBV28 and TRBJ1-1, is DVKVTQSSRYLVKRTGEKVFLECVQDMDHENMFWYRQDPGLGLRLIYFSYDVKMKEKGDIPEGYSVSREKKERFSLILESASTNQTSMYLCASSPGPYTEAFFGQGTRLTVV.

For this clonotype: This may be a read error, as it is one base from a much larger clone. The chain recombines TRBV5-6 with TRBJ2-7; D gene unclear. The CDR3 length is 13 residues. Germline CDR1 and CDR2: SGHDT and YYEEEE. The CDR3 loop reads CASSWRSGYEQSF. The CDR3, as DNA: TGTGCCAGCAGCTGGCGGTCCGGCTACGAGCAGTCCTTC.

This clonotype was seen at least ten times. The CDR3 bases are TGCGCCAGCAGCCCCACACTAGCGGGAGGATACAATGAGCAGTTCTTC. Its translation is CASSPTLAGGYNEQFF. The V call is TRBV4-1, the J call TRBJ2-1; 12 nucleotides match TRBD2. J was trimmed by 4 bases and V by 4 bases; bases with no gene match: 5. Germline values: CDR1 MGHRA, CDR2 YSYEKL. This CDR3 region has 16 residues.

This clonotype was seen repeatedly, ten times or more. This chain uses TRBV11-2 with TRBJ2-7; tentatively, D is TRBD2 (5 bases). Germline CDR1 SGHAT, CDR2 FQNNGV. The germline V and J ends were trimmed by 0 bases and 1 base, with 10 bases remaining between them. CDR3 length equals 15 residues. The CDR3 nucleotides are TGTGCCAGCAGCTTAGAGCCCCGGGGATCCTACGAGCAGTACTTC. It is translated as CASSLEPRGSYEQYF.

Ten or more counts support this clonotype. The chain couples TRBV5-7 to TRBJ2-6; D is possibly TRBD1 (6 bases). TRBV5-7 is marked as an open reading frame, function uncertain. The CDR3 is made up of 18 amino acids. V shed 4 bases and J shed 0 bases, with 17 bases lying between them. CDR3 DNA: TGTGCCAGCAGCGTGGCACAGGGAATGGGCTCTGGGGCCAACGTCCTGACTTTC. Residues: CASSVAQGMGSGANVLTF.

On this clonotype itself: This may arise from a read error, as a much more abundant clone is one base away. V gene TRBV20-1 combines with J gene TRBJ2-1; D perhaps matches TRBD2 (6 bases). The germline V gene has CDR1 DFQATT and CDR2 SNEGSKA (reference sequence). The CDR3 has 16 amino acids. The CDR3 DNA reads as TGCAGTGCTAGAGATTCGGGTAGCGGACGTCTCAATGAGCAGCTCTTC. It yields the protein CSARDSGSGRLNEQLF.

This clonotype has at least ten counts. V and J are TRBV11-2 and TRBJ2-1, with no clear D. The V gene lost 0 bases and the J gene lost 8 bases, with 8 bases spanning the gap. The CDR3 is 13 amino acids. Looked up from germline, CDR1 is SGHAT and CDR2 is FQNNGV. CDR3 loop: CASSLELVDEQFF. For the CDR3, the DNA is TGTGCCAGCAGCTTAGAATTGGTCGATGAGCAGTTCTTC.

The V call is TRBV7-9, the J call TRBJ1-5, with 7 bases identical to TRBD1. Germline assignment: CDR1 SEHNR and CDR2 FQNEAQ (reference sequence). The V gene end was trimmed by 8 bases and the J gene end by 4 bases; junction bases not matched to a gene: 14. This CDR3 spans 16 amino acids. The CDR3 DNA follows: TGTGCCAGCCTAAGGCTGGGGGACAGCTCAAATCAGCCCCAGCATTTT. Its translation is CASLRLGDSSNQPQHF.

This clonotype was detected ten times or more. A read error may produce the germline difference seen at one junction end. The rearrangement uses TRBV3-1 and TRBJ1-1, with 7 bases matching TRBD1. Germline assignment: CDR1 LGHDT and CDR2 YNNKEL (reference sequence). The CDR3 spans 13 residues. In nucleotides, the CDR3 is TGTGCCAGCAGCCTACCGGGACAGAACACTGAAGCTTTT. This codes for CASSLPGQNTEAF.

In this sample, this clonotype turned up many times. V is TRBV5-1 and J is TRBJ2-1; the D gene is possibly TRBD1 (6 bases). Trimming cost V 3 bases and J 5 bases, with 18 bases left between them. This CDR3 comprises 16 residues. CDR1 is SGHRS, CDR2 YFSETQ, per germline. CDR3 DNA sequence: TGCGCCAGCAGCTGGCCGACAGGCAGGGTCCACAATGAGCAGTTCTTC. Translated, it gives CASSWPTGRVHNEQFF.

This clonotype was recorded at least ten times. CDR3: CSARDVGVPYGYTF. The CDR3 region has the DNA TGCAGTGCTAGAGATGTCGGGGTCCCCTATGGCTACACCTTC. The chain couples TRBV20-1 to TRBJ1-2, with no clear D. This CDR3 contains 14 residues. The V end lost 0 bases, the J end lost 4 bases, and 12 bases lay between the germline ends. Looked up from germline, CDR1 is DFQATT and CDR2 is SNEGSKA (reference sequence).

This clonotype was counted at least ten times. This sequence joins TRBV12-3 or TRBV12-4 and TRBJ2-1, with 8 positions matching TRBD1. Unmatched junction bases numbered 10, after V lost 8 bases and J lost 4 bases. The CDR3 is 15 residues long. As DNA, the CDR3 is TGTGCCAGCGCCCATTCACAGGGGGGTTACAATGAGCAGTTCTTC. Protein: CASAHSQGGYNEQFF.

This clonotype has at least ten counts. V usage is TRBV7-9 and J usage is TRBJ2-7; D not certain. The CDR3 spans 13 residues. Germline CDR1 is SEHNR and CDR2 is FQNEAQ (reference sequence). V was pared by 2 bases and J by 3 bases, with 8 bases between. The CDR3 protein is CASSLNSYYEQYV. In nucleotides, the CDR3 is TGTGCCAGCAGCTTAAACAGCTACTACGAGCAGTACGTC.

This clonotype was seen repeatedly, ten times or more. The chain couples TRBV24-1 to TRBJ2-3; TRBD1 agrees at 8 bases. V lost 2 bases to trimming and J lost 2 bases; unmatched junction nucleotides: 2. CDR1 and CDR2 (germline): KGHDR, SFDVKD. The CDR3 runs 15 residues. The CDR3 nucleotides read TGTGCCACCAGTGATTCGGACAGGGACACAGATACGCAGTATTTT. This gives the protein CATSDSDRDTDTQYF.

This clonotype was seen a few times. The V call is TRBV5-1, the J call TRBJ1-1; unclear D gene. The CDR3 loop spans 12 amino acids. Trimming removed 3 bases at V and 7 bases at J, with 10 bases between. Germline V lookup: CDR1 SGHRS, CDR2 YFSETQ. This CDR3 is CASSWNQIEAFF. Here the CDR3 DNA reads TGCGCCAGCAGCTGGAACCAGATTGAAGCTTTCTTT.

This clonotype occurred many times. V is TRBV5-1 and J is TRBJ1-3, with TRBD1 matching 8 bases. There are 16 residues in the CDR3. V dropped 0 bases and J dropped 1; count of bases not matched to a gene: 3. Germline V gene sequence: CDR1 SGHRS, CDR2 YFSETQ. As DNA, the CDR3 is TGCGCCAGCAGCTTGGGGACAGGGACTTCTGGAAACACCATATATTTT. Its protein product is CASSLGTGTSGNTIYF.

This clonotype was seen at least ten times. The chain uses TRBV6-5 and TRBJ2-7; 7 bases are shared with TRBD1. The CDR3 loop spans 13 amino acids. Germline CDR1 and CDR2: MNHEY and SVGAGI. The V and J ends lost 4 bases and 4 bases, in that order; junction bases with no gene match: 4. CDR3 DNA: TGTGCCAGCAGTTTGGAGACAGGGTACGAGCAGTACTTC. Protein sequence: CASSLETGYEQYF.

At least ten counts were recorded for this clonotype. The V call is TRBV19, the J call TRBJ2-7; D gene ambiguous. CDR1 is LNHDA, CDR2 SQIVND, per germline (reference sequence). CDR3 length: 13 residues. V shed 4 bases and J shed 4 bases, with 11 bases lying between them. CDR3 nucleotide sequence: TGTGCCAGTAGTACCTACTTATGGTACGAGCAGTACTTC. Protein: CASSTYLWYEQYF.